The 16 T cell receptor beta chains presented below share a single source sample, sequenced in a study of CD8+ T cells in alopecia areata. Sequencing relied on a cDNA template that was reverse transcribed from extracted RNA. Produced via immunoSEQ multiplex PCR; TCRdb's table is partial and in-frame only. The sample has 150,000 or so clones, about 90% seen once; the top ten hold roughly 16%. The sample consisted of CD8+ T cells sorted from blood, taken at week 0. The source of these receptors is a human donor with alopecia areata.

This chain uses TRBV12-5 with TRBJ2-1; 8 bases align to TRBD2. Germline values: CDR1 LGHNT, CDR2 FRNRAP. Trimming cost V 7 bases and J 1 base; bases outside gene matches: 9. This CDR3 is built from 16 residues. The CDR3 region is CASDQAAGESYNEQFF. The CDR3 coding sequence is TGTGCTAGTGACCAAGCAGCGGGAGAGTCCTACAATGAGCAGTTCTTC.

CDR3 bases: TGTGCCAGCAGTTTCTCAAAGAGGGGACTTATGTTTTTT. The encoded protein is CASSFSKRGLMFF. This rearrangement joins TRBV6-5 to TRBJ1-4, with D tentatively TRBD1 (5 bases). CDR3 length: 13 amino acids. V was cut by 4 bases and J by 15 bases, with 18 bases left in between. From germline, CDR1 is MNHEY and CDR2 SVGAGI.

This clone was seen a single time. The genes are TRBV4-1 and TRBJ2-7; 11 bases align to TRBD1. This CDR3 has 15 amino acids. The germline V gene encodes CDR1 MGHRA and CDR2 YSYEKL. V shed 1 base, J shed 3 bases, and the junction held 2 bases outside the gene matches. This chain's CDR3 is CASSQGGTGGYEQYF. The DNA of the CDR3 is TGCGCCAGCAGCCAAGGGGGGACAGGGGGCTACGAGCAGTACTTC.

The V gene is TRBV4-1, the J gene TRBJ1-4; maybe TRBD1 (6 bases). The germline V and J ends were trimmed by 4 bases and 1 base, with 16 bases remaining between them. This CDR3 is built from 17 residues. Germline V gene sequence: CDR1 MGHRA, CDR2 YSYEKL. CDR3 amino acids: CASSPFGGAETNEKLFF. CDR3 coding DNA: TGCGCCAGCAGCCCATTTGGGGGCGCGGAAACTAATGAAAAACTGTTTTTT.

This chain connects TRBV19 to TRBJ1-2; D unresolved. This CDR3 spans 14 amino acids. CDR1 is LNHDA, CDR2 SQIVND, per germline (reference sequence). Trimming took off 7 bases at V and 5 bases at J, with 17 bases between the two ends. The CDR3 is CASTPPQDVYGYTF. CDR3 DNA sequence: TGTGCCAGTACCCCTCCCCAGGATGTTTATGGCTACACCTTC.

V is TRBV27 and J is TRBJ2-1, with D hard to call. CDR1 and CDR2 (germline): MNHEY, SMNVEV (reference sequence). The CDR3 runs to 18 residues. Deletions cut 4 bases from V and 4 bases from J, with 23 bases between. In nucleotides, the CDR3 is TGTGCCAGCAGTTCCACCAATCCGCTAGTTACCAGTTACAATGAGCAGTTCTTC. This translates into CASSSTNPLVTSYNEQFF.

CDR3 in DNA: TGTGCCAGCAGCCGGACTGAGGGAGGATATTACAATGAGCAGTTCTTC. It yields the protein CASSRTEGGYYNEQFF. This chain joins TRBV5-6 and TRBJ2-1; a weak D match, TRBD2 (6 bases). Germline CDR1 reads SGHDT; CDR2 reads YYEEEE. Trimming cost V 4 bases and J 4 bases, with 18 bases left between them. This CDR3 has 16 amino acids.

The chain has TRBV7-9 and TRBJ2-2; 7 nucleotides agree with TRBD2. The CDR3 is 15 amino acids. From germline, CDR1 is SEHNR and CDR2 FQNEAQ (reference sequence). J was trimmed by 4 bases and V by 1 base; bases with no gene match: 3. The CDR3, as DNA: TGTGCCAGCAGCTTAGTGGCGGGAGTCACCGGGGAGCTGTTTTTT. As protein: CASSLVAGVTGELFF.

The chain couples TRBV6-5 to TRBJ2-7; TRBD1 aligns across 9 bases. J gave up 5 bases and V 0 bases, and 2 bases lay outside the gene matches. The CDR3 spans 14 residues. In germline, CDR1 is MNHEY, CDR2 SVGAGI. CDR3 region: CASSYSGQGHEQYF. The CDR3 bases are TGTGCCAGCAGTTACTCGGGACAGGGCCACGAGCAGTACTTC.

The chain is built from TRBV27 and TRBJ1-5; tentatively, D is TRBD1 (6 bases). The germline V and J ends were trimmed by 6 bases and 6 bases, with 18 bases remaining between them. Per germline, CDR1 MNHEY and CDR2 SMNVEV (reference sequence). This CDR3 spans 15 amino acids. DNA for the CDR3: TGTGCCAGCAGGCCTTTAGGGGGGAGCGGTCAGCCCCAGCATTTT. It specifies CASRPLGGSGQPQHF.

The genes are TRBV7-9 and TRBJ1-5, with D perhaps matching TRBD1 (6 bases). Per germline, CDR1 SEHNR and CDR2 FQNEAQ (reference sequence). CDR3 size: 15 residues. Trimming cost V 5 bases and J 0 bases, with 11 bases left between them. The CDR3 reads CASSMGTSSNQPQHF. CDR3 bases: TGTGCCAGCAGCATGGGGACAAGTAGCAATCAGCCCCAGCATTTT. Full variable domain (outside the CDR3, taken from reference TRBV7-9 and TRBJ1-5): DTGVSQNPRHKITKRGQNVTFRCDPISEHNRLYWYRQTLGQGPEFLTYFQNEAQLEKSRLLSDRFSAERPKGSFSTLEIQRTEQGDSAMYLCASSMGTSSNQPQHFGDGTRLSIL.

V and J are TRBV4-2 and TRBJ1-2; D is undetermined. With 2 bases removed from V and 11 bases from J, the gap between germline ends came to 18 bases. The CDR3 is 14 amino acids. Germline assignment: CDR1 LGHNA and CDR2 YNFKEQ. For the CDR3, the DNA is TGTGCCAGCAGCCAAAGCATAGGACCAAGCGAATACACCTTC. It is translated as CASSQSIGPSEYTF.

The V gene is TRBV27, the J gene TRBJ1-5; D uncertain. CDR1 and CDR2 (germline): MNHEY, SMNVEV (reference sequence). The length of the CDR3 is 14 residues. Trimming pared 3 bases from V and 5 bases from J, leaving 11 bases between. The CDR3 region is CASSFPGFDQPQHF. The CDR3, as DNA: TGTGCCAGCAGTTTTCCCGGGTTTGATCAGCCCCAGCATTTT.

The chain uses TRBV5-6 and TRBJ2-1; TRBD1 matches 8 bases. CDR3 length: 17 residues. Trimming at V came to 5 bases and at J to 2 bases, leaving 12 bases not matched to a gene. Germline lookup yields CDR1 SGHDT and CDR2 YYEEEE. CDR3 sequence (DNA): TGTGCCAGCAGTCCAACGTGGCTACAGGGGGCCTACAATGAGCAGTTCTTC. Its translation is CASSPTWLQGAYNEQFF.

The chain joins TRBV6-1 to TRBJ2-7; 8 bases map to TRBD1. The germline CDR1 and CDR2 sequences are MNHNS and SASEGT. V trimming: 0 bases; J trimming: 5 bases; junction bases outside the gene matches: 6. The CDR3 runs 15 residues. Here the CDR3 DNA reads TGTGCCAGCAGTGAAGCTCAGGGGGCAACTCACGAGCAGTACTTC. This sequence encodes CASSEAQGATHEQYF.

The chain has TRBV10-1 and TRBJ2-5; D call uncertain. The germline V gene has CDR1 WNHNN and CDR2 SYGVQD (reference sequence). The CDR3 sequence is 14 residues long. Deletions cut 0 bases from V and 5 bases from J, with 10 bases between. CDR3 residues: CASSESLIWETQYF. In DNA form, the CDR3 reads TGCGCCAGCAGTGAGTCTTTAATTTGGGAGACCCAGTACTTC.